These 9 T cell receptor beta chains share one sample of origin, sequenced in a study of blood T cell repertoires in COVID-19. Only in-frame clones appear in the TCRdb table, and some are missing; sequencing was by immunoSEQ multiplex PCR. The sample includes 35,000 to 45,000 clones, roughly 85% of them seen just once. The sequencing sample was made of peripheral blood. The receptors originated from a middle-aged man with active COVID-19.

The chain links TRBV27 to TRBJ1-1; D is perhaps TRBD1 (5 bases). CDR1 and CDR2 from the germline V gene are MNHEY and SMNVEV (reference sequence). Deletions cut 0 bases from V and 2 bases from J, with 13 bases between. The CDR3 loop spans 16 amino acids. CDR3 coding DNA: TGTGCCAGCAGTTTATCGATAGGGGCGATTAACACTGAAGCTTTCTTT. Translated: CASSLSIGAINTEAFF.

The CDR3 DNA reads as TGTGCCAGCAGTTATAGGACAGGGGCTGGCTACACCTTC. It codes for CASSYRTGAGYTF. The V call is TRBV6-5, the J call TRBJ1-2, with TRBD1 identical over 9 bases. Germline loops: CDR1 MNHEY, CDR2 SVGAGI. V lost 3 bases and J lost 7; bases outside the gene matches: 3. This CDR3 region has 13 residues.

The chain combines TRBV7-2 with TRBJ2-1; possible D gene TRBD2, 6 bases. The CDR3 loop spans 18 amino acids. The V end was cut by 1 base, the J end by 5 bases, with 21 bases between. Germline assignment: CDR1 SGHTA and CDR2 FQGNSA. CDR3 residues: CASSLGVVRETGNNEQFF. The DNA of the CDR3 is TGTGCCAGCAGCTTAGGTGTAGTTCGGGAGACGGGGAACAATGAGCAGTTCTTC.

This clone has only one observation. The sample holds other DNA sequences that translate to the same CDR3. This chain links TRBV4-1 with TRBJ2-4, with a weak D call TRBD2 (7 bases). Trimming removed 0 bases from V and 0 bases from J, with 18 bases in between. This CDR3 spans 19 amino acids. Germline V CDR1 and CDR2: MGHRA, YSYEKL. The CDR3 is CASSQDSTGRVVAKNIQYF. CDR3 nucleotide sequence: TGCGCCAGCAGCCAAGATTCAACAGGGAGGGTAGTAGCCAAAAACATTCAGTACTTC.

The chain has TRBV9 and TRBJ2-2; D perhaps matches TRBD2 (5 bases). Per germline, CDR1 SGDLS and CDR2 YYNGEE. The CDR3 sequence is 13 residues long. V was clipped by 0 bases and J by 7 bases, with 7 bases between them. CDR3 residues: CASSVGEGGELFF. DNA of the CDR3: TGTGCCAGCAGCGTAGGAGAGGGCGGGGAGCTGTTTTTT.

This clone was observed a handful of times. J is TRBJ2-5 and V is TRBV9, with 9 bases identical to TRBD2. V lost 4 bases and J lost 4; bases outside the gene matches: 5. CDR1 is SGDLS and CDR2 is YYNGEE in the germline V gene. CDR3 length equals 14 residues. The CDR3 is CASSFSGRGETQYF. The CDR3 DNA reads as TGTGCCAGCAGCTTTAGCGGGAGAGGAGAGACCCAGTACTTC.

This chain links TRBV11-2 with TRBJ1-4; 8 bases line up with TRBD1. The germline V gene has CDR1 SGHAT and CDR2 FQNNGV. The CDR3 is 16 residues long. V was clipped by 6 bases and J by 4 bases; unmatched bases: 10. The CDR3 loop reads CASRTGQGGGNEKLFF. CDR3 in DNA: TGTGCCAGCAGGACCGGACAGGGCGGGGGTAATGAAAAACTGTTTTTT.

The rearrangement joins TRBV5-1 to TRBJ2-7, with 10 bases identical to TRBD1. Germline CDR1 SGHRS, CDR2 YFSETQ. The CDR3 is 16 residues long. With 4 bases clipped from V and 4 bases from J, the junction kept 11 bases outside the gene matches. CDR3 residues: CASSKGTGALGYEQYF. The CDR3 DNA follows: TGCGCCAGCAGCAAAGGGACAGGGGCCCTCGGATACGAGCAGTACTTC.

The chain links TRBV27 to TRBJ2-7; 7 bases line up with TRBD2. CDR3 length: 16 residues. The germline V gene has CDR1 MNHEY and CDR2 SMNVEV (reference sequence). Trimming at V came to 0 bases and at J to 2 bases, leaving 7 bases not matched to a gene. The CDR3: CASSLSSDGRPYEQYF. CDR3 in DNA: TGTGCCAGCAGTTTATCGTCCGACGGGAGGCCCTACGAGCAGTACTTC.